Each of the 21 T cell receptor beta chains below was sequenced from the same sample in a study of blood T cell repertoires in COVID-19. Here immunoSEQ multiplex PCR was the method, and the copy in TCRdb shows in-frame clones only, minus some. In the table there are about 480,000 clones, about 91% of which are singletons. The sequencing input was peripheral blood. These TCRs come from a woman aged 50 to 60 with COVID-19, enrolled during active disease.

This rearrangement joins TRBV28 to TRBJ1-2; possibly TRBD1 for D (6 bases). Between the trimmed V and J ends, which lost 3 bases and 4 bases, there was a span of 12 bases. Germline CDR1 reads MDHEN; CDR2 reads SYDVKM. This CDR3 is built from 14 residues. In DNA, the CDR3 is TGTGCCAGCAGTTTTGGGGCAGGGGTCTATGGCTACACCTTC. It encodes CASSFGAGVYGYTF.

The rearrangement links TRBV3-1 (or the pseudogene TRBV3-2) to TRBJ2-1; perhaps TRBD2 as D (7 bases). Trimming removed 4 bases at V and 7 bases at J, with 17 bases between. CDR1 and CDR2 (germline): LGHDT, YNNKEL (reference sequence). The CDR3 runs to 15 residues. CDR3 nucleotides: TGTGCCAGCAGCCCGGGGGCGGGGGCCGGGAATGAGCAGTTCTTC. Amino acid sequence: CASSPGAGAGNEQFF.

This chain joins TRBV6-5 and TRBJ2-7; D might be TRBD1 (5 bases). The V and J ends lost 2 bases and 3 bases respectively, with 14 bases between them. Germline V CDR1 and CDR2: MNHEY, SVGAGI. This CDR3 has 15 amino acids. The CDR3 nucleotides read TGTGCCAGCAGTTACAAGGCAGGGCTTAGCTACGAGCAGTACTTC. Translating it yields CASSYKAGLSYEQYF.

The chain recombines TRBV18 with TRBJ1-5, with a possible D match to TRBD1 (5 bases). The CDR3 totals 15 residues. Per germline, CDR1 KGHSH and CDR2 LQKENI. Trimming removed 2 bases from V and 2 bases from J, with 10 bases in between. DNA for the CDR3: TGTGCCAGCTCACCAACCGGGACTGGCAATCAGCCCCAGCATTTT. It is translated as CASSPTGTGNQPQHF.

V usage is TRBV7-9 and J usage is TRBJ2-6; D is perhaps TRBD2 (6 bases). Trimming removed 5 bases from V and 2 bases from J, with 10 bases in between. The V gene's germline CDR1 is SEHNR and CDR2 FQNEAQ (reference sequence). The CDR3 totals 15 residues. In nucleotides, the CDR3 is TGTGCCAGCAGCCTCGGGAGAGCTGGGGCCAACGTCCTGACTTTC. It yields the protein CASSLGRAGANVLTF.

This clone was recorded only once. The chain is built from TRBV3-1 (or the pseudogene TRBV3-2) and TRBJ2-7, with a possible D match to TRBD1 (6 bases). The V and J ends lost 4 bases and 2 bases respectively, with 12 bases between them. CDR3 length equals 14 residues. Germline V lookup: CDR1 LGHDT, CDR2 YNNKEL (reference sequence). The CDR3 nucleotides are TGTGCCAGCAGCCCCCTGGGGGCCACCTACGAGCAGTACTTC. Encoded protein: CASSPLGATYEQYF.

The chain recombines TRBV6-1 with TRBJ2-3; possibly TRBD2 for D (7 bases). The CDR3 consists of 12 residues. V lost 3 bases to trimming and J lost 14 bases, with 15 bases between them. Germline CDR1 and CDR2: MNHNS and SASEGT. The CDR3 here is CASSDGGGARYF. In DNA form, the CDR3 reads TGTGCCAGCAGTGACGGTGGGGGGGCCAGGTATTTT.

The V gene is TRBV29-1, the J gene TRBJ1-1, with D tentatively TRBD1 (6 bases). Trimming cost V 8 bases and J 0 bases, with 13 bases left between them. CDR3 length equals 13 residues. The germline V gene encodes CDR1 SQVTM and CDR2 ANQGSEA. In DNA, the CDR3 is TGCAGCCTTAGACAGGAGATGAACACTGAAGCTTTCTTT. Its translation: CSLRQEMNTEAFF.

As regards this clone: The junction does not match germline at one end; this may be a read error. The chain recombines TRBV2 with TRBJ1-4; D is unresolved. Germline loops: CDR1 SNHLY, CDR2 FYNNEI. The CDR3 runs to 11 residues. CDR3 DNA: TGTGCCAGCACATCCCGGGTGAGAGTGATTTTT. Its translation: CASTSRVRVIF.

This clone showed up just a few times. The J gene is TRBJ1-4, the V gene TRBV6-1; 8 nucleotides line up with TRBD1. Looked up from germline, CDR1 is MNHNS and CDR2 is SASEGT. Trimming removed 4 bases from V and 7 bases from J; junction bases left unmatched: 14. The CDR3 length is 17 residues. The CDR3 nucleotides are TGTGCCAGCAGTGGAAAAGGGCGACAGGGGAGATCTGAAAAACTGTTTTTT. As protein: CASSGKGRQGRSEKLFF.

V and J are TRBV19 and TRBJ2-7, with D possibly matching TRBD1 (6 bases). The CDR3 consists of 13 residues. V lost 5 bases and J lost 0, with 8 bases in between. The germline V gene encodes CDR1 LNHDA and CDR2 SQIVND (reference sequence). The CDR3 DNA reads as TGTGCCAGTAGTGAGGACAGCTCCTACGAGCAGTACTTC. Protein sequence: CASSEDSSYEQYF. Supplemented by reference TRBV19 and TRBJ2-7, the full variable domain reads DGGITQSPKYLFRKEGQNVTLSCEQNLNHDAMYWYRQDPGQGLRLIYYSQIVNDFQKGDIAEGYSVSREKKESFPLTVTSAQKNPTAFYLCASSEDSSYEQYFGPGTRLTVT.

The chain uses TRBV5-1 and TRBJ2-7; 7 bases align to TRBD1. Looked up from germline, CDR1 is SGHRS and CDR2 is YFSETQ. The CDR3 has 15 residues. V lost 0 bases to trimming and J lost 1 base; unmatched junction nucleotides: 4. CDR3 in DNA: TGCGCCAGCAGCTTGGAGGCAGGGGGATCCTACGAGCAGTACTTC. Its translation is CASSLEAGGSYEQYF.

The chain links TRBV7-9 to TRBJ1-4; TRBD1 aligns across 7 bases. Germline lookup yields CDR1 SEHNR and CDR2 FQNEAQ (reference sequence). J was trimmed by 8 bases and V by 1 base; bases with no gene match: 10. The CDR3 loop spans 16 amino acids. The CDR3 sequence is CASSLVIQGSREKLFF. The CDR3 nucleotides read TGTGCCAGCAGCTTAGTTATACAGGGGAGCAGAGAAAAACTGTTTTTT. Looking up the rest from reference TRBV7-9 and TRBJ1-4 gives the full variable domain: DTGVSQNPRHKITKRGQNVTFRCDPISEHNRLYWYRQTLGQGPEFLTYFQNEAQLEKSRLLSDRFSAERPKGSFSTLEIQRTEQGDSAMYLCASSLVIQGSREKLFFGSGTQLSVL.

The chain combines TRBV12-5 with TRBJ2-7; 10 positions match TRBD1. The trim removed 1 base at V and 5 bases at J, leaving 2 bases unmatched. The CDR3 sequence is 14 residues long. Per the germline V gene, CDR1 is LGHNT and CDR2 is FRNRAP. CDR3 protein: CASGLGQGADEQYF. DNA for the CDR3: TGTGCTAGTGGTTTGGGACAGGGGGCGGACGAGCAGTACTTC.

With respect to this clone: The DNA is omitted, as the CDR3 cannot be located on it reliably, and the CDR3 follows TCRdb's listing. V gene TRBV2 combines with J gene TRBJ1-2; the table names TRBD1, a call not compared with the DNA. The CDR3 spans 15 amino acids, including both terminal residues. Germline values: CDR1 SNHLY, CDR2 FYNNEI. CDR3 residues: CASSSSAGQGNGYTF.

This clone was counted between two and nine times. The chain carries TRBV18 and TRBJ2-3, with D maybe TRBD1 (5 bases). V was shortened by 2 bases and J by 0 bases, with 15 bases between the two germline ends. Germline lookup yields CDR1 KGHSH and CDR2 LQKENI. The CDR3 runs 17 residues. The CDR3 protein is CASSPIIKAGSTDTQYF. The CDR3 DNA sequence: TGTGCCAGCTCACCAATAATTAAGGCAGGGAGCACAGATACGCAGTATTTT.

The gene calls are TRBV6-5 and TRBJ1-1; the D gene is possibly TRBD1 (5 bases). V was cut by 6 bases and J by 11 bases, with 25 bases left in between. The germline V gene encodes CDR1 MNHEY and CDR2 SVGAGI. The CDR3 has 15 residues. The CDR3 here is CASSFSFTGPPTAFF. The CDR3 nucleotides are TGTGCCAGCAGCTTCTCCTTTACAGGCCCTCCGACTGCTTTCTTT.

V is TRBV11-2 and J is TRBJ2-7; TRBD1 agrees at 7 bases. Germline CDR1 SGHAT, CDR2 FQNNGV. This CDR3 comprises 15 residues. Trimming removed 8 bases from V and 2 bases from J; junction bases left unmatched: 12. The CDR3 reads CASPTQRGPTYEQYF. CDR3 in DNA: TGTGCCAGCCCCACTCAGAGGGGGCCGACCTACGAGCAGTACTTC.

V is TRBV6-5 and J is TRBJ1-1; no firm D call. The ends were cut back, 5 bases at V and 0 bases at J, with 7 bases in the middle. The CDR3 has 13 amino acids. Germline V CDR1 and CDR2: MNHEY, SVGAGI. CDR3 region: CASSTTLNTEAFF. Written as DNA, the CDR3 is TGTGCCAGCAGTACCACACTGAACACTGAAGCTTTCTTT.

This clone was recorded at least ten times. The J gene is TRBJ1-4, the V gene TRBV3-1 (or the pseudogene TRBV3-2); no reliable D call. Trimming removed 4 bases at V and 7 bases at J, with 16 bases between. There are 15 residues in the CDR3. The germline gives CDR1 LGHDT, CDR2 YNNKEL (reference sequence). Here the CDR3 reads CASSRRTGFGEKLFF. CDR3 in DNA: TGTGCCAGCAGCCGGAGGACGGGTTTTGGTGAAAAACTGTTTTTT.

The rearrangement links TRBV19 to TRBJ1-2; 9 bases match TRBD1. V dropped 7 bases and J dropped 3; count of bases not matched to a gene: 3. Germline V gene data show CDR1 as LNHDA and CDR2 as SQIVND (reference sequence). The CDR3 has 13 residues. The CDR3 nucleotides are TGTGCCAGTAATAACAGGGGGCACTATGGCTACACCTTC. Translation gives CASNNRGHYGYTF.